The source of this TCR beta chain is a study of blood T cells in healthy people across ages. J was trimmed by 6 bases and V by 5 bases; bases with no gene match: 6. The germline gives CDR1 SGHAT, CDR2 FQNNGV. The CDR3 spans 14 residues. Primed by a sample-barcoded 5' primer and a J-beta primer mix, a second PCR proceeded for about 6 to 11 cycles. TCRdb recomputed calls from the 5' RACE reads with MiXCR, one row per CDR3 protein. The repertoire includes approximately 690,000 distinct CDR3 sequences, approximately 40% of them detected once, and 25% to 30% sits in the top ten. This chain links TRBV11-2 with TRBJ2-1; 8 bases are shared with TRBD1. This clonotype originated in a man older than 75 in good health. Material for sequencing was blood. CDR3 sequence: CASSHRQGRNEQFF. Written as DNA, the CDR3 is TGTGCCAGCAGCCATCGACAGGGGCGCAATGAGCAGTTCTTC.